This TCR beta chain stems from a study of vaccination effects on CD4 cells after COVID-19. The length of the CDR3 is 15 residues. Germline V gives CDR1 SGDLS, CDR2 YYNGEE. With 0 bases removed from V and 4 bases from J, the gap between germline ends came to 13 bases. Using viral peptide pools, the ViraFEST assay grew out antigen-specific CD4+ T cells prior to sequencing. Once cultured for about 9 days, the cells underwent separation to obtain CD4+ T cells. Two doses of either BNT162b2 or mRNA-1273 were given to each participant. Cells had half their medium changed to IL-2 medium on days 3 and 7. On this clone: Its cognate antigen is unknown.

Profiled with immunoSEQ multiplex PCR; TCRdb holds only in-frame clones, not every one. The repertoire holds around 32,000 clones, approximately 76% seen once, with 12% in the top ten. The receptor's source is a human donor who received a COVID-19 vaccine. The chain recombines TRBV9 with TRBJ2-5; maybe TRBD2 (6 bases). Here the sequenced sample was CD4+ T cells from PBMCs cultured with HCoV-229E spike peptides, taken after COVID-19 vaccination. The CDR3 reads CASSVGGGKGETQYF. As DNA, the CDR3 is TGTGCCAGCAGCGTAGGTGGCGGGAAGGGAGAGACCCAGTACTTC.